Shown below are 5 T cell receptor beta chains from a single sample sequenced in a study of T cell responses to AZD1222 COVID-19 vaccine. The method was immunoSEQ multiplex PCR; TCRdb's version includes in-frame clones alone and lacks a portion of them. The sample lists about 150,000 clones, approximately 87% occurring once. Sequencing was performed on peripheral blood, taken on day 0 of MenACWY control vaccination. The receptors come from an adult in good health.

The chain carries TRBV5-1 and TRBJ2-2; D may be TRBD1 or TRBD2 (5 bases each). V lost 5 bases and J lost 0, with 11 bases in between. The CDR3 runs 15 residues. Looked up from germline, CDR1 is SGHRS and CDR2 is YFSETQ. CDR3 nucleotides: TGCGCCAGCAGTTCCGGGACCGCGAACACCGGGGAGCTGTTTTTT. This codes for CASSSGTANTGELFF. Based on the CDR3 plus reference TRBV5-1 and TRBJ2-2, the full variable domain is KAGVTQTPRYLIKTRGQQVTLSCSPISGHRSVSWYQQTPGQGLQFLFEYFSETQRNKGNFPGRFSGRQFSNSRSEMNVSTLELGDSALYLCASSSGTANTGELFFGEGSRLTVL.

This clone was counted a few times. The rearrangement joins TRBV6-5 to TRBJ2-2; no definite D call. The CDR3 totals 15 residues. Per germline, CDR1 MNHEY and CDR2 SVGAGI. Trimming pared 4 bases from V and 1 base from J, leaving 10 bases between. CDR3 in amino acids: CASSSTVLNTGELFF. CDR3 sequence (DNA): TGTGCCAGCAGTTCGACGGTACTGAACACCGGGGAGCTGTTTTTT.

The chain combines TRBV24-1 with TRBJ2-7; no clear D gene. The CDR3 is 14 residues long. Germline assignment: CDR1 KGHDR and CDR2 SFDVKD. Between the trimmed V and J ends, which lost 8 bases and 3 bases, there was a span of 16 bases. This chain's CDR3 is CATTLGQDDYEQYF. The CDR3 DNA follows: TGTGCCACCACCCTAGGCCAAGACGACTACGAGCAGTACTTC.

The rearrangement uses TRBV5-6 and TRBJ1-1; 10 bases align to TRBD1. The CDR3 sequence is 15 residues long. V shed 0 bases and J 1 base; nucleotides not matched to a gene: 0. Germline V lookup: CDR1 SGHDT, CDR2 YYEEEE. The CDR3, as DNA: TGTGCCAGCAGCTTGGGACAGGGGGCGAACACTGAAGCTTTCTTT. This codes for CASSLGQGANTEAFF.

The CDR3: CASAGQIHGYTF. The CDR3 DNA sequence: TGTGCCAGCGCTGGTCAGATTCATGGCTACACCTTC. The gene calls are TRBV7-2 and TRBJ1-2; no reliable D call. Germline lookup yields CDR1 SGHTA and CDR2 FQGNSA. The CDR3 is 12 amino acids. V shed 8 bases and J shed 6 bases, with 13 bases lying between them.